These 10 T cell receptor beta chains originate from one sample sequenced in a study of blood T cell repertoires in COVID-19. The repertoire was sequenced with immunoSEQ multiplex PCR; TCRdb's copy has only in-frame clones and lacks some. The sample has around 300,000 clones; 70% to 90% are singletons. The specimen sequenced was peripheral blood. Every receptor here comes from a woman aged 50 to 60 with active or convalescent COVID-19.

V gene TRBV28 combines with J gene TRBJ1-1, with D tentatively TRBD1 (6 bases). Trimming took off 4 bases at V and 5 bases at J, with 14 bases between the two ends. The germline V gene has CDR1 MDHEN and CDR2 SYDVKM. CDR3 length: 14 amino acids. The CDR3 loop is CASSSGGRRTEAFF. As DNA, the CDR3 is TGTGCCAGCAGTTCCGGGGGGCGTCGAACTGAAGCTTTCTTT.

This rearrangement joins TRBV18 to TRBJ1-1; TRBD1 matches at 8 bases. The CDR3 runs 13 residues. The V gene end was trimmed by 2 bases and the J gene end by 8 bases; junction bases not matched to a gene: 4. Germline CDR1 and CDR2: KGHSH and LQKENI. As DNA, the CDR3 is TGTGCCAGCTCACCATCAACAGGGGGAGAAGCTTTCTTT. Its protein is CASSPSTGGEAFF.

This clone was counted a single time. This rearrangement joins TRBV18 to TRBJ1-2, with 8 positions matching TRBD1. CDR3 length equals 13 residues. Germline lookup yields CDR1 KGHSH and CDR2 LQKENI. The junction had 5 bases not matched to a gene; V was cut back by 3 bases and J by 8 bases. The CDR3 nucleotides read TGTGCCAGCTCACCGCAGGGGGCGAGGGGCTACACCTTC. Translating it yields CASSPQGARGYTF.

This rearrangement joins TRBV7-2 to TRBJ2-7, with TRBD1 matching 9 bases. The junction had 5 bases not matched to a gene; V was cut back by 3 bases and J by 5 bases. Germline V gene lookup returns CDR1 SGHTA and CDR2 FQGNSA. This CDR3 is built from 14 residues. The CDR3: CASSFRTGDNEQYF. The CDR3 DNA reads as TGTGCCAGCAGCTTCCGGACAGGGGATAACGAGCAGTACTTC.

Regarding this clone: The junction and the germline gene differ at one end; a read error may be behind it. In DNA form, the CDR3 reads TGCCGCGTTGGGGGCGGGAGGCGGGACAATGAGCAGTTCTTC. Its protein is CRVGGGRRDNEQFF. The chain combines TRBV29-1 with TRBJ2-1; 8 nucleotides align to TRBD2. Germline-derived CDR1 and CDR2 are SQVTM and ANQGSEA. This CDR3 has 14 amino acids.

V usage is TRBV11-2 and J usage is TRBJ2-1; D call uncertain. Germline lookup yields CDR1 SGHAT and CDR2 FQNNGV. The V gene lost 5 bases and the J gene lost 4 bases, with 9 bases spanning the gap. This CDR3 spans 13 amino acids. The CDR3 reads CASSQNLYNEQFF. DNA for the CDR3: TGTGCCAGCAGCCAAAACTTGTACAATGAGCAGTTCTTC.

Worth noting for this clone: A read error is possible here, since a much larger clone lies one base away. The sample carries other DNA sequences with the same CDR3. This chain uses TRBV18 with TRBJ1-1, with unresolved D. CDR1 and CDR2 (germline): KGHSH, LQKENI. V shed 5 bases and J shed 2 bases, with 9 bases lying between them. The CDR3 is 13 amino acids. Here the CDR3 reads CASSGQSNTEAFF. CDR3 in DNA: TGTGCCAGCTCAGGGCAGTCCAACACTGAAGCTTTCTTT.

The CDR3 DNA is TGTGCCAGCAGTGCTAGCGGGAGGGCCAACACCGGGGAGCTGTTTTTT. Its protein is CASSASGRANTGELFF. V usage is TRBV27 and J usage is TRBJ2-2, with TRBD2 identical over 12 bases. This CDR3 comprises 16 residues. Germline CDR1 MNHEY, CDR2 SMNVEV (reference sequence). V dropped 5 bases and J dropped 2; count of bases not matched to a gene: 3.

The gene calls are TRBV4-2 and TRBJ2-1; tentative D call: TRBD2 (6 bases). Germline assignment: CDR1 LGHNA and CDR2 YNFKEQ. Deletions cut 3 bases from V and 4 bases from J, with 13 bases between. The length of the CDR3 is 15 residues. The CDR3 reads CASSQRDSLYNEQFF. The CDR3 DNA reads TGTGCCAGCAGCCAGCGGGACTCCCTTTACAATGAGCAGTTCTTC.

The rearrangement uses TRBV6-5 and TRBJ2-3; maybe TRBD1 (5 bases). This CDR3 region has 15 residues. CDR1 is MNHEY, CDR2 SVGAGI, per germline. V lost 0 bases and J lost 1, with 8 bases in between. The CDR3 bases are TGTGCCAGCAGTTACTCGGGCAGGGGCACAGATACGCAGTATTTT. Encoded protein: CASSYSGRGTDTQYF.